These T cell receptor beta chains were read from a single sample in a study of beta chain features in type 1 diabetes. Using immunoSEQ multiplex PCR, the repertoire was profiled, and TCRdb retains in-frame clones only, with some absent. This repertoire shows a few hundred thousand clones, around 16% found once; its top ten account for approximately 0.086%. Sequenced input: naive CD4+ T cells from blood. The receptors stem from a man younger than 40 with type 1 diabetes. Both conserved end residues are part of each CDR3. Clone size is not always given. Where it is, it says once, few, many or a class for expanded clones.

length	size	J	V	CDR3
17	.	TRBJ2-7	TRBV7-2	CASSHRQSLAGSYEQYF
13	few	TRBJ2-7	TRBV29-1	CSVRRVGVYEQYF
14	.	TRBJ2-5	TRBV4-2	CASSQDGRVETQYF
15	.	TRBJ2-7	TRBV28	CASSLWTAHSYEQYF
14	few	TRBJ2-5	TRBV6-5	CASSYRQGTETQYF
16	.	TRBJ2-1	TRBV1	CTSSQGVGGIGNEQFF
14	.	TRBJ2-7	TRBV29-1	CSVRKREGPYEQYF
10	few	TRBJ1-2	TRBV30	CAWSQDGYTF
15	few	TRBJ2-2	TRBV7-2	CASTLSSQRGGELFF
13	.	TRBJ1-1	TRBV29-1	CSVEDRADTEAFF
17	.	TRBJ2-7	TRBV4-1	CASSQVTSGRSSYEQYF
15	.	TRBJ2-5	TRBV29-1	CSVGLAGGAGETQYF
14	.	TRBJ2-5	TRBV7-8	CASSFKGGQETQYF
18	few	TRBJ2-4	TRBV5-4	CASSLVLGTSLAKNIQYF
15	few	TRBJ1-2	TRBV30	CAASRGWGPNYGYTF
15	few	TRBJ2-7	TRBV9	CASSEGATRDYEQYF
15	few	TRBJ2-5	TRBV5-4	CASSLFPSVQETQYF
16	.	TRBJ2-4	TRBV28	CASSFPGGQGRNIQYF
15	few	TRBJ2-1	TRBV4-1	CASSQESRTYNEQFF
16	.	TRBJ2-1	TRBV5-1	CASSLGTRGLRYEQFF
16	.	TRBJ2-1	TRBV10-3	CAISESTSGNFHEQFF
15	.	TRBJ2-3	TRBV25-1	CASSLTVALGDTQYF
14	few	TRBJ2-7	TRBV10-2	CASSDGGQAYEQYF
12	few	TRBJ2-5	TRBV10-1	CASSGEQETQYF
13	few	TRBJ2-6	TRBV29-1	CSVESSGANVLTF